This T cell receptor (beta chain) derives from a study of blood T cell repertoires in COVID-19. Study overall: Samples taken during acute and convalescent COVID-19 were collected in the United States, Italy and Spain. PBMCs, B-cell-depleted T cells, or T cells were the source of the cDNA or gDNA that made up the material.

CDR3 length: 14 amino acids. Germline V gene sequence: CDR1 MNHEY, CDR2 SMNVEV (reference sequence). V trimming: 5 bases; J trimming: 8 bases; junction bases outside the gene matches: 8. Original processing methods: Estimates of nucleated cell counts were drawn from the amplification of reference gene primers. Clones were read by immunoSEQ multiplex PCR, and TCRdb kept only the in-frame ones, dropping some. V, J and clone size were drawn from that table, and D and trimming were deduced from the DNA. The repertoire has roughly 200,000 clones, around 86% of them found once; the top ten carry 2.7%. The chain combines TRBV27 with TRBJ2-1, with 8 bases matching TRBD2. Sequenced sample: peripheral blood. The receptor was derived from a man in his forties or fifties with active or convalescent COVID-19. CDR3 coding DNA: TGTGCCAGCAGTCGGGGGGGTAGGTCGCATGAGCAGTTCTTC. It is translated as CASSRGGRSHEQFF.